Listed here is a single T cell receptor beta chain. The germline CDR1 and CDR2 sequences are GTSNPN and SVGIG (reference sequence). The CDR3 extends over 13 amino acids. Trimming took off 1 base at V and 3 bases at J, with 6 bases between the two ends. Per the original data handling: By means of reference gene primer amplification, nucleated cell counts were estimated. Measured with immunoSEQ multiplex PCR; TCRdb has only the in-frame clones, and not every one. D and trimming come from the DNA, and the V and J calls and clone size come from that table. Among 200,000 to 300,000 clones listed, 86% were seen once. This sample stems from a study of blood T cell repertoires in COVID-19. Background on the study: The United States, Italy and Spain provided the acute and convalescent COVID-19 samples. T cells, B-cell-depleted T cells, or PBMCs provided the cDNA or gDNA that served as material.

Source material: peripheral blood. V and J are TRBV30 and TRBJ2-2; unclear D gene. The sequence came from a young man with active or convalescent COVID-19. The CDR3 spells CAWSADYTGELFF. The CDR3 coding sequence is TGTGCCTGGAGTGCAGACTACACCGGGGAGCTGTTTTTT.